The 21 T cell receptor beta chains reported below all come from one sample, sequenced in a study of control samples from healthy donors and cancer patients. TCRdb's table, derived via immunoSEQ multiplex PCR, lists solely in-frame clones and lacks some. The data hold about 130,000 clones, with 75% to 95% observed a single time. The specimen sequenced was blood. The origin of the receptors is a man younger than 30 in good health.

This chain links TRBV5-1 with TRBJ2-3; tentative D call: TRBD2 (7 bases). CDR1 is SGHRS, CDR2 YFSETQ, per germline. The V end was cut by 2 bases, the J end by 3 bases, with 16 bases between. The CDR3 extends over 16 amino acids. In DNA form, the CDR3 reads TGCGCCAGCAGCTTACAAGGCGGGGGCATAACAGATACGCAGTATTTT. Residues: CASSLQGGGITDTQYF.

The V gene is TRBV28, the J gene TRBJ1-5; D may be TRBD1 (6 bases). This CDR3 comprises 17 residues. CDR1 is MDHEN and CDR2 is SYDVKM in the germline V gene. V lost 3 bases and J lost 0, with 15 bases in between. The CDR3 is CASSFVTGMISNQPQHF. Here the CDR3 DNA reads TGTGCCAGCAGTTTTGTAACAGGGATGATTAGCAATCAGCCCCAGCATTTT.

The V gene is TRBV28, the J gene TRBJ2-7, with 11 bases fitting TRBD2. Germline loops: CDR1 MDHEN, CDR2 SYDVKM. The CDR3 loop spans 17 amino acids. J lost 0 bases, V lost 0 bases, and 4 bases had no gene match. The CDR3 sequence is CASSLWRLAGGSYEQYF. For the CDR3, the DNA is TGTGCCAGCAGTTTATGGCGTCTAGCGGGGGGCTCCTACGAGCAGTACTTC.

The chain has TRBV6-5 and TRBJ2-2; possibly TRBD1 for D (7 bases). Germline-derived CDR1 and CDR2 are MNHEY and SVGAGI. The CDR3 is 15 residues long. V was clipped by 6 bases and J by 3 bases, with 14 bases between them. CDR3 in amino acids: CASRAGRGDTGELFF. DNA for the CDR3: TGTGCCAGCAGGGCGGGCAGGGGGGACACCGGGGAGCTGTTTTTT.

The chain uses TRBV27 and TRBJ2-3; D possibly corresponds to TRBD2 (6 bases). The V gene lost 2 bases and the J gene lost 6 bases, with 15 bases spanning the gap. The CDR3 runs 15 residues. Per the germline V gene, CDR1 is MNHEY and CDR2 is SMNVEV (reference sequence). The CDR3 here is CASSLGGTAWDTQYF. DNA for the CDR3: TGTGCCAGCAGTTTAGGTGGGACTGCATGGGATACGCAGTATTTT.

This chain links TRBV6-5 with TRBJ1-1; a weak D match, TRBD1 (5 bases). CDR1 and CDR2 (germline): MNHEY, SVGAGI. CDR3 length: 12 residues. V was cut by 8 bases and J by 5 bases, with 12 bases left in between. The CDR3 reads CASSKGITEAFF. The CDR3 DNA sequence: TGTGCCAGCTCCAAGGGGATAACTGAAGCTTTCTTT.

V is TRBV25-1 and J is TRBJ2-7; D is ambiguous. Germline CDR1 and CDR2: MGHDK and SYGVNS. The V end was cut by 1 base, the J end by 0 bases, with 13 bases between. The CDR3 runs 16 residues. The CDR3 coding sequence is TGTGCCAGCAGTGAATCTGGTACAACCATCTCCTACGAGCAGTACTTC. It is translated as CASSESGTTISYEQYF.

The chain combines TRBV7-2 with TRBJ2-2, with D hard to call. V gave up 1 base and J gave up 6 bases, with 6 bases separating them. Germline V gene lookup returns CDR1 SGHTA and CDR2 FQGNSA. The CDR3 extends over 13 amino acids. CDR3 sequence (DNA): TGTGCCAGCAGCTTAGTGCTGGCCGGGGAGCTGTTTTTT. This translates into CASSLVLAGELFF.

This chain links TRBV6-5 with TRBJ2-1; 8 bases are a match to TRBD1. The CDR3 totals 13 residues. Germline-derived CDR1 and CDR2 are MNHEY and SVGAGI. V shed 8 bases and J 5 bases; nucleotides not matched to a gene: 5. CDR3 amino acids: CASGTGTHNEQFF. CDR3 sequence (DNA): TGTGCCAGCGGGACAGGAACACACAATGAGCAGTTCTTC.

CDR3: CASSPPQGGSYEQYF. The CDR3 DNA reads as TGTGCCAGCAGCCCCCCGCAGGGGGGGTCCTACGAGCAGTACTTC. This sequence joins TRBV5-6 and TRBJ2-7; D is perhaps TRBD1 or TRBD2 (7 bases each). V dropped 4 bases and J dropped 1 base, with 15 bases sitting between them. The germline V gene encodes CDR1 SGHDT and CDR2 YYEEEE. The CDR3 sequence is 15 residues long.

This clone was picked up one time. This sequence joins TRBV30 and TRBJ1-3, with D hard to call. Per germline, CDR1 GTSNPN and CDR2 SVGIG (reference sequence). V was shortened by 0 bases and J by 0 bases, with 3 bases between the two germline ends. The CDR3 spans 13 residues. The CDR3 region has the DNA TGTGCCTGGAGTGTACTCTCTGGAAACACCATATATTTT. Its protein product is CAWSVLSGNTIYF.

The chain recombines TRBV3-1 (or the pseudogene TRBV3-2) with TRBJ2-2, with 7 bases lining up with TRBD2. From germline, CDR1 is LGHDT and CDR2 YNNKEL (reference sequence). The CDR3 contains 14 residues. After removal of 3 bases from V and 7 bases from J, the junction contained 5 bases not matched to a gene. The DNA for the CDR3 is TGTGCCAGCAGCCAGTCCGGGAGGAACGGGGAGCTGTTTTTT. Its protein product is CASSQSGRNGELFF.

CDR3 sequence (DNA): TGTGCCAGCCATAGAGACAATCAGCCCCAGCATTTT. Translating it yields CASHRDNQPQHF. J is TRBJ1-5 and V is TRBV28; D is uncertain. This CDR3 is 12 amino acids long. The germline V and J ends were trimmed by 8 bases and 3 bases, with 8 bases remaining between them. CDR1 and CDR2 (germline): MDHEN, SYDVKM.

In this sample, this clone turned up a few times. The chain joins TRBV19 to TRBJ1-5; 9 nucleotides match TRBD1. From germline, CDR1 is LNHDA and CDR2 SQIVND (reference sequence). The J segment lost 3 bases and the V segment lost 7 bases, leaving 10 bases of the junction unmatched. The CDR3 is made up of 16 amino acids. CDR3 sequence (DNA): TGTGCCAGTACAGACAACAGGGGGCCCTCCAATCAGCCCCAGCATTTT. Amino acid sequence: CASTDNRGPSNQPQHF.

This clone was seen a handful of times. The chain carries TRBV5-4 and TRBJ1-2, with TRBD1 as a possible D gene (5 bases). V shed 0 bases and J shed 2 bases, with 11 bases lying between them. Germline lookup yields CDR1 SGHNT and CDR2 YYREEE (reference sequence). The CDR3 has 15 residues. This chain's CDR3 is CASSLVQDTNYGYTF. Written as DNA, the CDR3 is TGTGCCAGCAGCTTGGTACAGGACACCAACTATGGCTACACCTTC.

This clone was recorded once. The sample holds other DNA sequences that translate to the same CDR3. J is TRBJ1-5 and V is TRBV5-1; D call uncertain. The CDR3 is made up of 15 amino acids. CDR1 SGHRS and CDR2 YFSETQ come from the germline V gene. The germline V and J ends were trimmed by 4 bases and 0 bases, with 11 bases remaining between them. The CDR3 sequence: CASSLGDNSNQPQHF. CDR3 nucleotide sequence: TGCGCCAGCAGCCTCGGGGATAATAGCAATCAGCCCCAGCATTTT. Based on the CDR3 plus reference TRBV5-1 and TRBJ1-5, the full variable domain is KAGVTQTPRYLIKTRGQQVTLSCSPISGHRSVSWYQQTPGQGLQFLFEYFSETQRNKGNFPGRFSGRQFSNSRSEMNVSTLELGDSALYLCASSLGDNSNQPQHFGDGTRLSIL.

This clone was counted a few times. The V call is TRBV5-6, the J call TRBJ2-3; D call uncertain. The CDR3 runs to 10 residues. V lost 6 bases and J 11 bases, leaving 10 bases between the germline ends. CDR1 is SGHDT, CDR2 YYEEEE, per germline. The CDR3 DNA follows: TGTGCCAGCAATGAGTGGGGGCAGTATTTT. Its protein is CASNEWGQYF.

This clone was detected only a few times. The chain uses TRBV7-2 and TRBJ2-3; D may be TRBD2 (5 bases). The V gene's germline CDR1 is SGHTA and CDR2 FQGNSA. The CDR3 covers 15 residues. V was clipped by 1 base and J by 2 bases, with 10 bases between them. The DNA for the CDR3 is TGTGCCAGCAGCTTAGACTTTAGCGACACAGATACGCAGTATTTT. It translates to CASSLDFSDTDTQYF.

In its sample, this clone was seen a few times. The chain recombines TRBV9 with TRBJ1-2; D is perhaps TRBD1 (6 bases). V was clipped by 5 bases and J by 3 bases, with 29 bases between them. CDR3 length equals 19 residues. Germline V lookup: CDR1 SGDLS, CDR2 YYNGEE. The DNA for the CDR3 is TGTGCCAGCAGGCAGGGAGGGGGTATTGGGGTACCTCCTGACTATGGCTACACCTTC. It encodes CASRQGGGIGVPPDYGYTF.

The chain couples TRBV5-4 to TRBJ2-7; D unresolved. The CDR3 sequence is 11 residues long. V dropped 0 bases and J dropped 6 bases, with 4 bases sitting between them. Germline lookup yields CDR1 SGHNT and CDR2 YYREEE (reference sequence). CDR3 DNA sequence: TGTGCCAGCAGCTTGGGGGGCGAGCAGTACTTC. Amino acids: CASSLGGEQYF.

CDR3 sequence: CASSPGSVEAFF. CDR3 DNA sequence: TGTGCCAGCAGCCCGGGTTCGGTTGAAGCTTTCTTT. The chain employs TRBV14 and TRBJ1-1; D unclear. There are 12 residues in the CDR3. Germline CDR1 is SGHDN and CDR2 is FVKESK. V gave up 4 bases and J gave up 7 bases, with 10 bases separating them.